Listed below are T cell receptor beta chains from one sample, sequenced in a study of post-analysis software for immune sequencing data. TCRdb fed the PCR reads into MiXCR, producing one record per CDR3 protein. In the table there are 380,000 or so distinct CDR3 sequences, approximately 33% of which are singletons. What was sequenced was blood. All receptors come from a girl aged 5 to 17 with multiple sclerosis. The conserved cysteine and the conserved F or W are not part of the CDR3 here.

v_gene	j_gene	CDR3aa
TRBV15	TRBJ1-1	ATSRWSGAGTEAF
TRBV7-9	TRBJ2-6	ASSLQGVAGANVLT
TRBV6-5	TRBJ2-3	ASSRGQGAPDTQY
TRBV7-9	TRBJ2-5	ASSLDFRGTFYETQY
TRBV11-2	TRBJ1-2	ASATLFTLSNYGYT
TRBV4-3	TRBJ2-3	ASSQDYRADTQY
TRBV6-2/TRBV6-3	TRBJ1-2	ASSYTTAVNYGYT
TRBV10-3	TRBJ2-3	AISESTAGGRDTQY
TRBV4-1	TRBJ2-7	ASSRGPVSYEQY
TRBV4-1	TRBJ2-3	ASRQLDRTESTDTQY
TRBV7-2	TRBJ2-5	ASSSGRRETQY
TRBV20-1	TRBJ2-3	SGDAGSADTQY
TRBV6-5	TRBJ2-5	ASSYEGHLQETQY
TRBV20-1	TRBJ2-3	SAREGPSTDTQY
TRBV7-9	TRBJ2-3	ASSPGLAGTEGDTQY
TRBV2	TRBJ2-7	ASTHRGGEQY
TRBV5-1	TRBJ2-2	ASSLTLAGNTGELF
TRBV10-1	TRBJ2-1	ASSPTLLAGDIKNEQF
TRBV7-6	TRBJ2-7	ASSFLQGRSSYEQY
TRBV12-3/TRBV12-4	TRBJ2-1	ASSFGGLDEQF
TRBV5-1	TRBJ1-2	ASSNRDRGYGYT
TRBV27	TRBJ1-6	ASSPLGTLNSPLH
TRBV28	TRBJ2-7	ASSPRTPEREQY
TRBV5-6	TRBJ1-1	ASSLPGQWNTEAF
TRBV6-5	TRBJ1-2	ASRQVQGGVYGYT
TRBV12-3/TRBV12-4	TRBJ2-3	ASRLGTTDTQY
TRBV6-2/TRBV6-3	TRBJ2-1	ASSSSGIYNEQF
TRBV6-2/TRBV6-3	TRBJ1-1	ASSYAVATEAF
TRBV6-2/TRBV6-3	TRBJ2-5	ASSGPAADQETQY
TRBV30	TRBJ1-5	AWKPGTGHQPQH
TRBV10-3	TRBJ2-3	AISPGLAGPTDTQY
TRBV20-1	TRBJ2-5	SAREIKETQY
TRBV6-6	TRBJ1-2	ASSVKTGAYGYT